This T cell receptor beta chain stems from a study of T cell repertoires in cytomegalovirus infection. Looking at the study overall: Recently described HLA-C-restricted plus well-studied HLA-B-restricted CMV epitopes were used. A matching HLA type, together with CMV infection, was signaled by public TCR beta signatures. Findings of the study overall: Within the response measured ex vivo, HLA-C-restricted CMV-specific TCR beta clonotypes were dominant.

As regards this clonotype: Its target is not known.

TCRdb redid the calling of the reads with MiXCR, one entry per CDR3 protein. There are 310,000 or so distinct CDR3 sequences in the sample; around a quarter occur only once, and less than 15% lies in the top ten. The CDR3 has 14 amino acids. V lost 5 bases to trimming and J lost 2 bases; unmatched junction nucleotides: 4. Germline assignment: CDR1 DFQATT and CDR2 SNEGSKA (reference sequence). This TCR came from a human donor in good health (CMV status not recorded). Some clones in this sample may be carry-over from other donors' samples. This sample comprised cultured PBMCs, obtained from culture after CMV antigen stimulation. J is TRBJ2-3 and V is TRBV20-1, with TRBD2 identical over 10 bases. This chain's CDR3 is CSALAGGFTDTQYF. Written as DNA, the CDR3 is TGCAGTGCTTTAGCGGGAGGCTTCACAGATACGCAGTATTTT.